This T cell receptor (beta chain) was captured in a study of blood T cells in healthy people across ages. With 6 bases removed from V and 3 bases from J, the gap between germline ends came to 18 bases. The germline V gene has CDR1 MDHEN and CDR2 SYDVKM. This CDR3 comprises 15 residues. The authors ran a second PCR of 7 to 11 cycles using a sample-barcoded 5' primer and a J-beta primer mix. TCRdb fed the 5' RACE reads into MiXCR, producing one record per CDR3 protein. The data hold some 940,000 distinct CDR3 sequences, with 25% to 35% observed a single time. This sample was also put to use in a study of T cells of mothers and their children. This second study says: Not a single persistent microchimeric T cell clone was detected.

The sequencing input was blood. This TCR derives from a woman aged 35 to 49 in good health. The chain employs TRBV28 and TRBJ2-7; D call uncertain. CDR3 in amino acids: CASRSGATLDYEQYF. CDR3 in DNA: TGTGCCAGCAGGTCTGGTGCGACGCTTGACTACGAGCAGTACTTC.